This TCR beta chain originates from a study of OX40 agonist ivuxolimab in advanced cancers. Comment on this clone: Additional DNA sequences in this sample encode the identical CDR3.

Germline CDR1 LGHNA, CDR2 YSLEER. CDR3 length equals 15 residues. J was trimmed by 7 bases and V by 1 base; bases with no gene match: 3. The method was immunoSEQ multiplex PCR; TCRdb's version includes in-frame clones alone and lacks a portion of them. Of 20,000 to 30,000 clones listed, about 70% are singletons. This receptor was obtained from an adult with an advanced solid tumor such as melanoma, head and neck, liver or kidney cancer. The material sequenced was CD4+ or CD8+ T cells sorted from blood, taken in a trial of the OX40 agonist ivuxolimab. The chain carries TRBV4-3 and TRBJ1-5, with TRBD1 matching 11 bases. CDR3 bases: TGCGCCAGCAGCCAAGGGACAGGGGGCACCCAGCCCCAGCATTTT. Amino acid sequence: CASSQGTGGTQPQHF.